The rows below give T cell receptor beta chains drawn from one sample of a study of shared clonotypes between healthy human individuals. Some clones are missing from TCRdb's copy, which holds only in-frame ones; the method was immunoSEQ multiplex PCR. The table records over a million clones, about 80% of them present only once. The specimen was memory CD4+ T cells sorted from blood. Receptors originate from a man younger than 35 in good health. The CDR3 runs from the conserved cysteine through the conserved F or W. D genes are given only for firm matches. Some rows mark clone size as missing; the rest say once, few, many or name a class of expanded clone.

J: TRBJ2-7
V: TRBV28
size: -
D: -
DNA: TGTGCCAGCAGCTTCCTTCCCTACGAGCAGTACTTC
CDR3: CASSFLPYEQYF

J: TRBJ2-7
V: TRBV10-3
size: -
D: TRBD2
DNA: TGTGCCATCACCACAGGACTAGCGGGCTACGAGCAGTACTTC
CDR3: CAITTGLAGYEQYF

J: TRBJ2-7
V: TRBV2
size: -
D: TRBD2
DNA: TGTGCCAGCAGTTTTTCGACTAGCGGGGGCTACGAGCAGTACTTC
CDR3: CASSFSTSGGYEQYF

J: TRBJ2-7
V: TRBV6-1
size: -
D: -
DNA: TGTGCCAGCACCCCGCCCACAGGGTACGAGCAGTACTTC
CDR3: CASTPPTGYEQYF

J: TRBJ2-2
V: TRBV5-6
size: many
D: -
DNA: TGTGCCAGCAAATACATGAACACCGGGGAGCTGTTTTTT
CDR3: CASKYMNTGELFF

J: TRBJ2-7
V: TRBV6-5
size: -
D: TRBD1
DNA: TGTGCCAGCAGTTCCGCAGGGGGCTACGAGCAGTACTTC
CDR3: CASSSAGGYEQYF

J: TRBJ2-7
V: TRBV30
size: few
D: -
DNA: TGTGCCTGGAGTGTGTTAGCGGCCTCCTACGAGCAGTACTTC
CDR3: CAWSVLAASYEQYF

J: TRBJ1-6
V: TRBV7-2
size: -
D: -
DNA: TGTGCCAGCAGGGACAGTAATTCACCCCTCCACTTT
CDR3: CASRDSNSPLHF

J: TRBJ1-5
V: TRBV25-1
size: -
D: -
DNA: TGTGCCAGCAGTGAAGGTGGCAGGAGCAATCAGCCCCAGCATTTT
CDR3: CASSEGGRSNQPQHF

J: TRBJ2-3
V: TRBV28
size: -
D: -
DNA: TGTGCCAGCAGCCCCTATAGAGGTAGTTACACAGATACGCAGTATTTT
CDR3: CASSPYRGSYTDTQYF

J: TRBJ2-3
V: TRBV11-2
size: -
D: -
DNA: TGTGCCAGCAGCTGGGGCAGCTCAGATACGCAGTATTTT
CDR3: CASSWGSSDTQYF

J: TRBJ2-3
V: TRBV30
size: -
D: -
DNA: TGTGCCTGGAGTAGACCACGAGGTGTCAGAGGGTTT
CDR3: CAWSRPRGVRGF

J: TRBJ1-1
V: TRBV9
size: -
D: -
DNA: TGTGCCAGCAGCGTAGTAACAGGGATCACTGAAGCTTTCTTT
CDR3: CASSVVTGITEAFF

J: TRBJ1-1
V: TRBV19
size: -
D: -
DNA: TGTGCCAGTAGTAGGAGGGTCTCCGCTTTGAACACTGAAGCTTTCTTT
CDR3: CASSRRVSALNTEAFF

J: TRBJ2-7
V: TRBV5-5
size: -
D: TRBD2
DNA: TGTGCCAGCAGCTTGATTTCCGGGACTATCTACGAGCAGTACTTC
CDR3: CASSLISGTIYEQYF

J: TRBJ2-1
V: TRBV19
size: -
D: -
DNA: TGTGCCAGTAGTACTCCCCGCGGATCCTACAATGAGCAGTTCTTC
CDR3: CASSTPRGSYNEQFF

J: TRBJ1-5
V: TRBV7-2
size: -
D: -
DNA: TGTGCCAGCAGCTTAGCCCCAAGGCTAGGGGGGGATCAGCCCCAGCATTTT
CDR3: CASSLAPRLGGDQPQHF

J: TRBJ2-1
V: TRBV19
size: -
D: TRBD2
DNA: TGTGCCAGTAGTATCCCCTCAGCGGGAGGCTTCAATGAGCAGTTCTTC
CDR3: CASSIPSAGGFNEQFF

J: TRBJ1-1
V: TRBV30
size: -
D: TRBD1
DNA: TGTGCCTGGATCCGGACAGGGCGGACTGAAGCTTTCTTT
CDR3: CAWIRTGRTEAFF

J: TRBJ2-1
V: TRBV9
size: -
D: -
DNA: TGTGCCAGCAGCGTAGGGGGGGCCTCCTACAATGAGCAGTTCTTC
CDR3: CASSVGGASYNEQFF

J: TRBJ2-7
V: TRBV5-4
size: -
D: TRBD1
DNA: TGTGCCAGCAGCCCGGACAGGGGGCAGCTTCACGAGCAGTACTTC
CDR3: CASSPDRGQLHEQYF

J: TRBJ1-5
V: TRBV11-2
size: -
D: -
DNA: TGTGCCAGCAGCGTAAACGGGCAGCAAAATCAGCCCCAGCATTTT
CDR3: CASSVNGQQNQPQHF

J: TRBJ2-1
V: TRBV6-1
size: -
D: -
DNA: TGTGCCAGCATGAACGTGCGGGTCGACAATGAGCAGTTCTTC
CDR3: CASMNVRVDNEQFF

J: TRBJ1-6
V: TRBV18
size: many
D: TRBD1
DNA: TGTGCCAGCTCACTTACCACGGGACAGCAAAATTCACCCCTCCACTTT
CDR3: CASSLTTGQQNSPLHF

J: TRBJ2-1
V: TRBV6-5
size: -
D: TRBD2
DNA: TGTGCCAGCAGTCAAACTAGCGGGGCGCCCAATGAGCAGTTCTTC
CDR3: CASSQTSGAPNEQFF

J: TRBJ1-1
V: TRBV29-1
size: -
D: -
DNA: TGCAGCGCTCACAGGGATTTGAACACTGAAGCTTTCTTT
CDR3: CSAHRDLNTEAFF

J: TRBJ2-7
V: TRBV2
size: -
D: -
DNA: TGTGCCAGCAGTGAAGTTGGGGCCTCAATGGGGGAGCAGTACTTC
CDR3: CASSEVGASMGEQYF

J: TRBJ1-5
V: TRBV10-3
size: -
D: -
DNA: TGTGCCATCAGCGTCACCGATCAGCCCCAGCATTTT
CDR3: CAISVTDQPQHF

J: TRBJ2-3
V: TRBV30
size: -
D: TRBD2
DNA: TGTGCCTGGAGCGGTAGCGGGAGGGGGGATACGCAGTATTTT
CDR3: CAWSGSGRGDTQYF

J: TRBJ1-1
V: TRBV5-4
size: -
D: -
DNA: TGTGCCAGCAGCTTGGTCGGGGGGCTGAACACTGAAGCTTTCTTT
CDR3: CASSLVGGLNTEAFF

J: TRBJ1-2
V: TRBV13
size: -
D: TRBD1
DNA: TGTGCCAGCAGCCGGACAGGGAATTATGGCTACACCTTC
CDR3: CASSRTGNYGYTF

J: TRBJ1-1
V: TRBV7-2
size: -
D: -
DNA: TGTGCCAGCAGCCAGCTTAGGTACTCTGAAGCTTTCTTT
CDR3: CASSQLRYSEAFF

J: TRBJ1-6
V: TRBV5-1
size: few
D: TRBD1
DNA: TGCGCCAGCAGCTTCGGAGGGGGCACGGATTCACCCCTCCACTTT
CDR3: CASSFGGGTDSPLHF

J: TRBJ2-3
V: TRBV5-1
size: once
D: TRBD2
DNA: TGCGCCAGCAGCGAATTAGCGGGCGCAGATACGCAGTATTTT
CDR3: CASSELAGADTQYF

J: TRBJ1-3
V: TRBV7-3
size: once
D: -
DNA: TGTGCCAGCAGCTCGGGGACTGGAAACACCATATATTTT
CDR3: CASSSGTGNTIYF

J: TRBJ2-5
V: TRBV19
size: -
D: TRBD2
DNA: TGTGCCAGTAGCGACCCCGGACTAGGCCAAGAGACCCAGTACTTC
CDR3: CASSDPGLGQETQYF

J: TRBJ1-6
V: TRBV10-2
size: -
D: -
DNA: TGCGCCAGCAGTGGGGGGCTATCTGGCAATTCACCCCTCCACTTT
CDR3: CASSGGLSGNSPLHF

J: TRBJ2-5
V: TRBV5-1
size: -
D: TRBD1
DNA: TGCGCCAGCAGCCCGGGGACAGGGGGCATCGAGACCCAGTACTTC
CDR3: CASSPGTGGIETQYF

J: TRBJ2-1
V: TRBV5-1
size: -
D: -
DNA: TGCGCCAGCAGCTTTCAGAGTAAATACAATGAGCAGTTCTTC
CDR3: CASSFQSKYNEQFF